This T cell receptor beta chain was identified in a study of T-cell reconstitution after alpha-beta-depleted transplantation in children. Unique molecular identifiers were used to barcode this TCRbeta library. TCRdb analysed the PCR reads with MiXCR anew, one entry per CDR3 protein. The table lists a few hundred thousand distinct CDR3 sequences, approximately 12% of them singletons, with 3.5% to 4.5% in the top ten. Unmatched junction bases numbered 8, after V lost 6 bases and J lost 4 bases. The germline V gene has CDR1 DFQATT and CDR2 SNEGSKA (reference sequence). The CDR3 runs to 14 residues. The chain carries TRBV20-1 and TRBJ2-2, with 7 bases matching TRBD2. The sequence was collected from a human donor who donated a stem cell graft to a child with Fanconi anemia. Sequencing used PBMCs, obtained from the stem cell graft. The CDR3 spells CSAVLAKGTGELFF. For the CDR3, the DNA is TGCAGTGCCGTACTAGCGAAAGGCACCGGGGAGCTGTTTTTT.